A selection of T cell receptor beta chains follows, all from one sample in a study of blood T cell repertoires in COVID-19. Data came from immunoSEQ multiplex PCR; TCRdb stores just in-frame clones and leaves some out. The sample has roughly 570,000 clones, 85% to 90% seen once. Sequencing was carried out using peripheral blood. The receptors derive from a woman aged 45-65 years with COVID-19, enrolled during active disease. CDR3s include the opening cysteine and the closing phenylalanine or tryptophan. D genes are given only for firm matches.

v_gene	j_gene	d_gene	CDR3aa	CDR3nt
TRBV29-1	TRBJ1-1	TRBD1	CSAQTGGNTEAFF	TGCAGCGCACAGACAGGGGGGAACACTGAAGCTTTCTTT
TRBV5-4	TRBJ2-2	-	CASSLGGNTGELFF	TGTGCCAGCAGCTTAGGGGGGAACACCGGGGAGCTGTTTTTT
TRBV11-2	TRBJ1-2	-	CASSLGPATSSGYTF	TGTGCCAGCAGCTTAGGGCCCGCGACTAGTAGTGGCTACACCTTC
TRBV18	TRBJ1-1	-	CASSPGGQRLQRTEAFF	TGTGCCAGCTCACCCGGTGGACAGCGACTCCAACGGACTGAGGCTTTCTTT
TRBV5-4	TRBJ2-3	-	CASSFFGGRTDTQYF	TGTGCCAGCAGCTTTTTTGGTGGGAGGACAGATACGCAGTATTTT
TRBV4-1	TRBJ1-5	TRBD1	CASSQYRTGGNQPQHF	TGCGCCAGCAGCCAGTATCGAACAGGGGGCAATCAGCCCCAGCATTTT
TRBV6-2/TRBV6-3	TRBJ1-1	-	CASSTVGHTEAFF	TGTGCCAGCAGCACCGTTGGGCACACTGAAGCTTTCTTT
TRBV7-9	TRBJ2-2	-	CASSPLWGGLGELFF	TGTGCCAGCAGCCCGCTCTGGGGGGGCCTAGGGGAGCTGTTTTTT
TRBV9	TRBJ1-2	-	CASSPPIGGRVLGGYTF	TGTGCCAGCAGCCCTCCCATTGGGGGGAGGGTTTTAGGCGGCTACACCTTC
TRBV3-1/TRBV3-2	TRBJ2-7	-	CASSQIARPGVYEQYF	TGTGCCAGCAGCCAAATAGCTCGGCCGGGGGTCTACGAGCAGTACTTC
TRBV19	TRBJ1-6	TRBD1	CASSPGTPDRSSPLHF	TGTGCCAGTAGTCCCGGGACCCCGGACAGGTCGTCACCCCTCCACTTT
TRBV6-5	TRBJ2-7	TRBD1	CASKPDRDTYEQYF	TGTGCCAGTAAACCCGACAGGGATACCTACGAGCAGTACTTC
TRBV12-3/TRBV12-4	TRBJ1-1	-	CASSQGPGVRAFF	TGTGCCAGCAGCCAGGGGCCCGGGGTTCGAGCTTTCTTT
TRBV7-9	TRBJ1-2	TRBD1	CASSSTQDREHGYTF	TGTGCCAGCAGCTCGACCCAAGACAGGGAGCATGGCTACACCTTC